The rows below give T cell receptor beta chains drawn from one sample of a study of T cell repertoires in cytomegalovirus infection. One entry per CDR3 protein, called by TCRdb with MiXCR from the reads. The data show 160,000 or so distinct CDR3 sequences, roughly a quarter seen once. The sequenced sample was PBMCs. The receptors shown here come from a human donor in good health (CMV status not recorded). Some clones in this sample may be carry-over from other donors' samples. Each CDR3 is given with its conserved first and last residue. D genes are given only for firm matches. For some rows the clone size is stated as once, few or many, or as a class when expanded; others skip it.

CDR3 DNA: TGTGCCAGCAGTTACCTAGACACCTGGGGGGCCGGGGAGCTGTTTTTT
CDR3 protein: CASSYLDTWGAGELFF
D gene: .
clone size: few
V gene: TRBV6-2/TRBV6-3
J gene: TRBJ2-2

CDR3 DNA: TGTGCCAGCAGTTCGGGTGGACAGGGGAACACTGAAGCTTTCTTT
CDR3 protein: CASSSGGQGNTEAFF
D gene: TRBD1
clone size: many
V gene: TRBV28
J gene: TRBJ1-1

CDR3 DNA: TGTGCCAGCAGTGACAGGGTCTACACCTTC
CDR3 protein: CASSDRVYTF
D gene: TRBD1
clone size: .
V gene: TRBV28
J gene: TRBJ1-2

CDR3 DNA: TGTGCCAGCTCGCGGGGGGGCTTGGAGACCCAGTACTTC
CDR3 protein: CASSRGGLETQYF
D gene: TRBD2
clone size: many
V gene: TRBV7-8
J gene: TRBJ2-5

CDR3 DNA: TGTGCCAGCAGCTTATCGACAGGGGGCGGCGAGCAGTACTTC
CDR3 protein: CASSLSTGGGEQYF
D gene: TRBD1
clone size: many
V gene: TRBV7-2
J gene: TRBJ2-7

CDR3 DNA: TGTGCCAGCAGCTACACAGGGGCAGGGGCGAAGTTCTACGAGCAGTACTTC
CDR3 protein: CASSYTGAGAKFYEQYF
D gene: TRBD1
clone size: many
V gene: TRBV7-2
J gene: TRBJ2-7

CDR3 DNA: TGTGCCAGCAGTCCTCGCGCGGGAATGGGCTTTTACAATGAGCAGTTCTTC
CDR3 protein: CASSPRAGMGFYNEQFF
D gene: .
clone size: many
V gene: TRBV12-3/TRBV12-4
J gene: TRBJ2-1

CDR3 DNA: TGTGACAGCAGTTATCGACAGGGATCCTACAATGAGCAGTTCTTC
CDR3 protein: CDSSYRQGSYNEQFF
D gene: TRBD1
clone size: .
V gene: TRBV12-3/TRBV12-4
J gene: TRBJ2-1

CDR3 DNA: TGTGCCATCAGTGAGACGACAGCTGGCTACACCTTC
CDR3 protein: CAISETTAGYTF
D gene: .
clone size: many
V gene: TRBV10-3
J gene: TRBJ1-2

CDR3 DNA: TGTGCCAGTAGTATCCAGGGGGGCGCGTCCGAGCAGTACTTC
CDR3 protein: CASSIQGGASEQYF
D gene: .
clone size: many
V gene: TRBV19
J gene: TRBJ2-7

CDR3 DNA: TGCAGTGCTAGCTCAGGGACAGGGGCTGGGAGCAATCAGCCCCAGCATTTT
CDR3 protein: CSASSGTGAGSNQPQHF
D gene: TRBD1
clone size: .
V gene: TRBV20-1
J gene: TRBJ1-5

CDR3 DNA: TGTGCCAGCAGCCCTTGGAAAGCGGGAGAATTGAATACGCAGTATTTT
CDR3 protein: CASSPWKAGELNTQYF
D gene: TRBD2
clone size: .
V gene: TRBV7-2
J gene: TRBJ2-3

CDR3 DNA: TGCAGTGCTAGCCCGGGACAGGGTGGCAAGGAGCAGTACTTC
CDR3 protein: CSASPGQGGKEQYF
D gene: TRBD1
clone size: .
V gene: TRBV20-1
J gene: TRBJ2-7

CDR3 DNA: TGTGCCAGCAGCTTCCCAGCGGGAGGGACCGGGGAGCTGTTTTTT
CDR3 protein: CASSFPAGGTGELFF
D gene: TRBD2
clone size: .
V gene: TRBV5-6
J gene: TRBJ2-2

CDR3 DNA: TGTGCCACCGAATTGGGCGGTAGCAATCAGCCCCAGCATTTT
CDR3 protein: CATELGGSNQPQHF
D gene: .
clone size: many
V gene: TRBV28
J gene: TRBJ1-5

CDR3 DNA: TGCAGCGTTGATGGACAGGGGCGGACCTATGGCTACACCTTC
CDR3 protein: CSVDGQGRTYGYTF
D gene: TRBD1
clone size: few
V gene: TRBV29-1
J gene: TRBJ1-2

CDR3 DNA: TGTGCCAGCAGCCCACCCAAGGGTCGAACGGGCACTGAAGCTTTCTTT
CDR3 protein: CASSPPKGRTGTEAFF
D gene: .
clone size: many
V gene: TRBV7-9
J gene: TRBJ1-1

CDR3 DNA: TGTGCCAGCAGCCGAGGGGCAGTTCAAGGCATTGGGACCCAGTACTTC
CDR3 protein: CASSRGAVQGIGTQYF
D gene: .
clone size: many
V gene: TRBV7-2
J gene: TRBJ2-5

CDR3 DNA: TGTGCCAGCAGCCTCAGCTCTGTAAATGAAAAACTGTTTTTT
CDR3 protein: CASSLSSVNEKLFF
D gene: .
clone size: .
V gene: TRBV7-9
J gene: TRBJ1-4

CDR3 DNA: TGTGCCACCAGTGACGGGGGGGCGAATGAAGCTTTCTTT
CDR3 protein: CATSDGGANEAFF
D gene: .
clone size: .
V gene: TRBV24-1
J gene: TRBJ1-1

CDR3 DNA: TGTGCCAGCAGTCCACCTGACGAGACTAGTAGCTCCAATGAGCAGTTCTTC
CDR3 protein: CASSPPDETSSSNEQFF
D gene: .
clone size: many
V gene: TRBV28
J gene: TRBJ2-1

CDR3 DNA: TGCGCCAGCAGCCAAGCCGCTGTAGGGTCCTACGAGCAGTACTTC
CDR3 protein: CASSQAAVGSYEQYF
D gene: .
clone size: few
V gene: TRBV4-3
J gene: TRBJ2-7

CDR3 DNA: TGTGCCTGGATGCAGAGGAAAAACACAGATACGCAGTATTTT
CDR3 protein: CAWMQRKNTDTQYF
D gene: .
clone size: .
V gene: TRBV30
J gene: TRBJ2-3

CDR3 DNA: TGCGCCAGCAGCCAGGGGACAGGGGATGCTTTCTTT
CDR3 protein: CASSQGTGDAFF
D gene: TRBD1
clone size: .
V gene: TRBV4-1
J gene: TRBJ1-1

CDR3 DNA: TGTGCCAGCAGCTTAGTACCTAGCGGGGCGAACACCGGGGAGCTGTTTTTT
CDR3 protein: CASSLVPSGANTGELFF
D gene: TRBD2
clone size: many
V gene: TRBV7-2
J gene: TRBJ2-2

CDR3 DNA: TGTGCCAGCAGCCCACCCGGAAACACCATATATTTT
CDR3 protein: CASSPPGNTIYF
D gene: .
clone size: many
V gene: TRBV7-2
J gene: TRBJ1-3

CDR3 DNA: TGCGCCAGCAGAGTACGCCGGGACGGGGACTATGGCTACACCTTC
CDR3 protein: CASRVRRDGDYGYTF
D gene: .
clone size: many
V gene: TRBV10-2
J gene: TRBJ1-2

CDR3 DNA: TGTGCCACCAGTGCCGGGGGGATAACAGATACGCAGTATTTT
CDR3 protein: CATSAGGITDTQYF
D gene: TRBD2
clone size: few
V gene: TRBV24-1
J gene: TRBJ2-3

CDR3 DNA: TGTGCCAGCCGTTATACAGGGGCTAACTATGGCTACACCTTC
CDR3 protein: CASRYTGANYGYTF
D gene: TRBD1
clone size: few
V gene: TRBV5-6
J gene: TRBJ1-2

CDR3 DNA: TGTGCCATCAGTGAAGCCTGGGACAGTGGCTACACCTTC
CDR3 protein: CAISEAWDSGYTF
D gene: TRBD1
clone size: few
V gene: TRBV10-3
J gene: TRBJ1-2

CDR3 DNA: TGTGCCAGCAGTCTTATACTCGGGGGGCCCAAGTACTTC
CDR3 protein: CASSLILGGPKYF
D gene: .
clone size: few
V gene: TRBV12-3/TRBV12-4
J gene: TRBJ2-5

CDR3 DNA: TGCGCCAGCAGCCCGGAATGGCGGGGGCCCTCTAGGAATGAGCAGTTCTTC
CDR3 protein: CASSPEWRGPSRNEQFF
D gene: .
clone size: .
V gene: TRBV5-1
J gene: TRBJ2-1

CDR3 DNA: TGTGCCAGCAGGGCTATCCCCAATGAGCAGTTCTTC
CDR3 protein: CASRAIPNEQFF
D gene: .
clone size: many
V gene: TRBV7-8
J gene: TRBJ2-1

CDR3 DNA: TGTGCCAGCAGCTTACCAGAGACCCAGTACTTC
CDR3 protein: CASSLPETQYF
D gene: .
clone size: many
V gene: TRBV7-8
J gene: TRBJ2-5

CDR3 DNA: TGTGCCAGCAGGATTCCCGGGACTAGCTACGAGCAGTACTTC
CDR3 protein: CASRIPGTSYEQYF
D gene: TRBD2
clone size: .
V gene: TRBV6-6
J gene: TRBJ2-7

CDR3 DNA: TGCAGTGCTCGTGCGGTGCTCTACGAGCAGTACTTC
CDR3 protein: CSARAVLYEQYF
D gene: .
clone size: once
V gene: TRBV20-1
J gene: TRBJ2-7

CDR3 DNA: TGTGCCAGCACGAGGGTGAACACTGAAGCTTTCTTT
CDR3 protein: CASTRVNTEAFF
D gene: .
clone size: .
V gene: TRBV28
J gene: TRBJ1-1

CDR3 DNA: TGTGCCAGCAGCTCCAGTCTGGGGAACACTGAAGCTTTCTTT
CDR3 protein: CASSSSLGNTEAFF
D gene: .
clone size: few
V gene: TRBV11-2
J gene: TRBJ1-1

CDR3 DNA: TGTGCCAGCAGCGCTACCGGGACAGCGGGGTTCTATTACAGCACAGATACGCAGTATTTT
CDR3 protein: CASSATGTAGFYYSTDTQYF
D gene: .
clone size: .
V gene: TRBV13
J gene: TRBJ2-3

CDR3 DNA: TGTGCCAGCAGCGCCGCAGGGTTACGAAACACCATATATTTT
CDR3 protein: CASSAAGLRNTIYF
D gene: .
clone size: .
V gene: TRBV5-4
J gene: TRBJ1-3

CDR3 DNA: TGCGCCAGCAGACTGACAGGGGGCACTGAAGCTTTCTTT
CDR3 protein: CASRLTGGTEAFF
D gene: TRBD1
clone size: .
V gene: TRBV4-1
J gene: TRBJ1-1

CDR3 DNA: TGTGCCAGCAGTATCGGACTAGCGGAGGGGGAGCAGTACTTC
CDR3 protein: CASSIGLAEGEQYF
D gene: TRBD2
clone size: few
V gene: TRBV28
J gene: TRBJ2-7

CDR3 DNA: TGTGCCACCAGTGATTTGCAGTGTCGACTAGCGGGGGGGCTTAGTTACAATGAGCAGTTCTTC
CDR3 protein: CATSDLQCRLAGGLSYNEQFF
D gene: TRBD2
clone size: .
V gene: TRBV24-1
J gene: TRBJ2-1

CDR3 DNA: TGTGCCAGCAGTTTGGGGGACAGCAAAAACATTCAGTACTTC
CDR3 protein: CASSLGDSKNIQYF
D gene: TRBD1
clone size: few
V gene: TRBV28
J gene: TRBJ2-4

CDR3 DNA: TGTGCCAGCAGAAAACAGGGGAGTGGCTACACCTTC
CDR3 protein: CASRKQGSGYTF
D gene: TRBD1
clone size: many
V gene: TRBV12-3/TRBV12-4
J gene: TRBJ1-2

CDR3 DNA: TGTGCCAGCAGCACAGGGGGCATGAACACTGAAGCTTTCTTT
CDR3 protein: CASSTGGMNTEAFF
D gene: TRBD1
clone size: many
V gene: TRBV7-2
J gene: TRBJ1-1

CDR3 DNA: TGTGCCACCGTAGCGGGGTCGAACACCGGGGAGCTGTTTTTT
CDR3 protein: CATVAGSNTGELFF
D gene: TRBD2
clone size: few
V gene: TRBV28
J gene: TRBJ2-2